The 5 T cell receptor beta chains in this list originate from one sample, sequenced in a study of long-term antiretroviral therapy in people with HIV (dated by TCRdb to the early 2020s). The immunoSEQ hsTCRB v3.0 assay was used at survey level resolution for TRB variable region sequencing. As stored in TCRdb, this immuneACCESS dataset retains in-frame rearrangements with V and J assigned. A fraction of the clones does not appear; measured against another copy, unresolved V genes explain less than half of the discrepancy, and the remainder lacks a known reason. A total of 20,000 or so clones appear in this sample, less than 85% of them only once. The top ten hold nearly 8% of the sample. This sample comprised unsorted PBMCs, obtained 0.9 years after starting antiretroviral therapy. The receptors stem from a man aged 18 to 29 with HIV.

The V and J genes are TRBV6-6 and TRBJ2-7; tentative D call: TRBD2 (6 bases). The CDR3 is made up of 14 amino acids. CDR1 is MNHNY and CDR2 is SVGAGI in the germline V gene (reference sequence). The ends were cut back, 5 bases at V and 7 bases at J, with 18 bases in the middle. For the CDR3, the DNA is TGTGCCAGCAGTAATGAGGTGGGGGGAAGGGAGCAGTACTTC. This translates into CASSNEVGGREQYF.

The V and J genes are TRBV28 and TRBJ1-1; 9 bases map to TRBD1. V shed 7 bases, J shed 6 bases, and the junction held 9 bases outside the gene matches. This CDR3 is 14 amino acids long. The V gene's germline CDR1 is MDHEN and CDR2 SYDVKM. The CDR3 sequence: CASIPGQGGPEAFF. The CDR3 DNA is TGTGCCAGCATTCCGGGACAGGGAGGGCCTGAAGCTTTCTTT.

Remarks on this clone: The junction and the germline gene differ at one end; a read error may be behind it. This chain joins TRBV6-5 and TRBJ1-6; D gene ambiguous. The CDR3 totals 13 residues. Germline CDR1 and CDR2: MNHEY and SVGAGI. This CDR3 is CASSLISDSTLHF. CDR3 DNA sequence: TGTGCCAGCAGTCTCATCTCCGATTCAACCCTCCACTTT.

The chain couples TRBV21-1 to TRBJ2-6. TRBV21-1 is recorded as a pseudogene. This CDR3 has 15 residues. CDR3 loop: CASSTSEPGANVLTF. CDR3 in DNA: TGTGCCAGCAGCACTTCTGAACCCGGGGCCAACGTCCTGACTTTC.

The gene calls are TRBV5-5 and TRBJ1-2; D is possibly TRBD1 (5 bases). CDR1 and CDR2 from the germline V gene are SGHKS and YYEKEE (reference sequence). The V end was cut by 2 bases, the J end by 4 bases, with 18 bases between. The CDR3 covers 16 residues. The CDR3 DNA sequence: TGTGCCAGCAGCTTTGAGGGGTCCCCGAAGGCCTATGGCTACACCTTC. Its translation is CASSFEGSPKAYGYTF.